These T cell receptor beta chains were read from a single sample in a study of blood T cell repertoires in COVID-19. Data came from immunoSEQ multiplex PCR; TCRdb stores just in-frame clones and leaves some out. Altogether around 130,000 clones are present, about 81% being singletons, with the ten largest covering about 2.3%. Input material: PBMCs or T cells enriched from blood (not recorded which). The receptors derive from a man between 40 and 49 years old with acute COVID-19. Both conserved end residues are part of each CDR3. A D gene is named only where the DNA matches it firmly. Expanded clones get a size class; other rows say once, few or many, or leave the size out.

-	TRBV28	14	TRBJ2-7	-	CASSLHLADYEQYF	TGTGCCAGCAGTTTACACCTAGCTGACTACGAGCAGTACTTC
TRBD2	TRBV3-1/TRBV3-2	17	TRBJ2-3	-	CASTQGPLAGGRDTQYF	TGTGCCAGCACCCAGGGACCCCTAGCGGGGGGTCGGGATACGCAGTATTTT
TRBD1	TRBV7-2	14	TRBJ1-4	-	CASSTRQGIEKLFF	TGTGCCAGCAGCACCCGACAGGGTATTGAAAAACTGTTTTTT
-	TRBV28	12	TRBJ2-2	-	CASGGPGGELFF	TGTGCCAGCGGAGGGCCTGGCGGGGAGCTGTTTTTT
TRBD1	TRBV23-1	18	TRBJ2-2	-	CASRLLLLTGEDTGELFF	TGCGCCAGCAGACTCCTCCTATTGACAGGGGAGGACACCGGGGAGCTGTTTTTT
-	TRBV2	13	TRBJ1-4	-	CASSEAERAKLFF	TGTGCCAGCAGTGAGGCGGAGCGGGCAAAACTGTTTTTT
TRBD1	TRBV6-5	14	TRBJ2-7	-	CASSYETGFHEQYF	TGTGCCAGCAGTTATGAGACAGGGTTCCACGAGCAGTACTTC
-	TRBV20-1	11	TRBJ2-7	-	CSAEDNYEQYF	TGCAGTGCCGAAGACAACTACGAGCAGTACTTC
TRBD2	TRBV25-1	13	TRBJ2-1	-	CASNLAGRNEQFF	TGTGCCAGCAACCTAGCGGGCCGCAATGAGCAGTTCTTC
TRBD1	TRBV30	16	TRBJ1-2	-	CAWSVKQGLGNYGYTF	TGTGCCTGGAGTGTCAAACAGGGGTTGGGGAACTATGGCTACACCTTC
-	TRBV27	13	TRBJ2-3	-	CASTLRLSDTQYF	TGTGCCAGCACCCTCAGGCTATCAGATACGCAGTATTTT
-	TRBV5-1	15	TRBJ2-5	-	CASSPQSGYKETQYF	TGCGCCAGCAGCCCCCAGAGCGGGTATAAAGAGACCCAGTACTTC
TRBD1	TRBV2	13	TRBJ1-2	-	CASSLRTGDGYTF	TGTGCCAGCAGTCTCAGGACAGGGGATGGCTACACCTTC
-	TRBV18	14	TRBJ2-1	-	CASSTSSAYNEQFF	TGTGCCAGCTCCACCTCATCAGCCTACAATGAGCAGTTCTTC
TRBD1	TRBV29-1	13	TRBJ1-2	-	CSVERDRGNGYTF	TGCAGCGTTGAAAGGGACAGGGGGAATGGCTACACCTTC
TRBD2	TRBV6-4	16	TRBJ2-3	few	CASSDVAGLGTDTQYF	TGTGCCAGCAGTGACGTAGCGGGACTAGGGACAGATACGCAGTATTTT
-	TRBV6-1	16	TRBJ1-3	-	CASSEGRGTSGNTIYF	TGTGCCAGCAGTGAAGGGAGGGGAACCTCTGGAAACACCATATATTTT
TRBD1	TRBV24-1	19	TRBJ1-2	-	CATSDPTGEKYAEGYGYTF	TGTGCCACCAGTGACCCGACAGGGGAAAAGTACGCAGAAGGCTATGGCTACACCTTC
TRBD1	TRBV23-1	16	TRBJ1-5	-	CASSQGTDIGDQPQHF	TGCGCCAGCAGTCAAGGGACAGATATCGGGGATCAGCCCCAGCATTTT
-	TRBV15	15	TRBJ1-1	-	CATSRDSLADTEAFF	TGTGCCACCAGCAGAGATTCCCTGGCAGACACTGAAGCTTTCTTT
-	TRBV30	15	TRBJ2-7	-	CAWSMSPGLAYEQYF	TGTGCCTGGAGCATGTCACCGGGACTGGCCTACGAGCAGTACTTC
-	TRBV30	13	TRBJ1-6	-	CAWSRQANSPLHF	TGTGCCTGGAGTAGACAGGCGAATTCACCCCTCCACTTT
-	TRBV6-5	14	TRBJ1-2	-	CASSYSRTAYGYTF	TGTGCCAGCAGTTACTCGAGGACTGCTTATGGCTACACCTTC
TRBD1	TRBV29-1	11	TRBJ1-1	-	CSVRTGGSAFF	TGCAGCGTTCGGACAGGGGGCTCGGCTTTCTTT
-	TRBV14	16	TRBJ2-1	once	CASSQTGGSSYNEQFF	TGTGCCAGCAGCCAAACCGGGGGAAGCTCCTACAATGAGCAGTTCTTC
-	TRBV28	13	TRBJ2-5	-	CASSLRTVETQYF	TGTGCCAGCAGTTTAAGGACAGTAGAGACCCAGTACTTC
TRBD1	TRBV19	14	TRBJ1-5	-	CASSGTGGNQPQHF	TGTGCCAGTAGTGGGACAGGGGGGAACCAGCCCCAGCATTTT
-	TRBV6-5	12	TRBJ2-7	once	CASSLSGNEQYF	TGTGCCAGCAGTTTGTCCGGGAACGAGCAGTACTTC
TRBD1	TRBV27	15	TRBJ1-2	-	CASSFSDRENYGYTF	TGTGCCAGCAGTTTTTCCGACAGGGAAAACTATGGCTACACCTTC
-	TRBV28	15	TRBJ2-5	-	CASSLGPSPAGTQYF	TGTGCCAGCAGTTTAGGGCCTAGCCCCGCAGGGACCCAGTACTTC
-	TRBV18	13	TRBJ2-7	-	CASSPPPGIEQYF	TGTGCCAGCTCACCACCCCCAGGGATCGAGCAGTACTTC
-	TRBV3-1/TRBV3-2	14	TRBJ1-1	-	CASSQVGQNTEAFF	TGTGCCAGCAGCCAAGTAGGACAGAACACTGAAGCTTTCTTT
TRBD1	TRBV25-1	13	TRBJ2-7	few	CASRKQGADEQYF	TGTGCCAGCAGGAAACAGGGGGCGGACGAGCAGTACTTC
-	TRBV5-8	13	TRBJ1-5	once	CASSLVTRQPQHF	TGTGCCAGCAGCTTGGTTACGAGACAGCCCCAGCATTTT
TRBD2	TRBV5-4	17	TRBJ2-2	-	CASSLTSGGTNTGELFF	TGTGCCAGCAGCCTGACTAGCGGGGGGACGAACACCGGGGAGCTGTTTTTT
TRBD1	TRBV24-1	15	TRBJ2-5	-	CATSDSGGAWETQYF	TGTGCCACCAGTGATTCAGGGGGCGCCTGGGAGACCCAGTACTTC
-	TRBV19	13	TRBJ1-1	-	CASKRERDTEAFF	TGTGCCAGTAAACGGGAAAGGGACACTGAAGCTTTCTTT
-	TRBV5-1	13	TRBJ1-2	-	CASSLTREGGYTF	TGCGCCAGCAGCCTAACAAGGGAGGGTGGCTACACCTTC
TRBD2	TRBV9	17	TRBJ2-5	-	CASSVGLAGAVQETQYF	TGTGCCAGCAGCGTAGGACTAGCGGGGGCCGTCCAAGAGACCCAGTACTTC
TRBD2	TRBV7-8	15	TRBJ2-3	once	CASSLAPSGTDTQYF	TGTGCCAGCAGCTTAGCGCCTAGCGGAACAGATACGCAGTATTTT
-	TRBV7-3	13	TRBJ1-1	-	CASSIQGDTEAFF	TGTGCCAGCAGCATACAGGGAGACACTGAAGCTTTCTTT
-	TRBV6-5	15	TRBJ1-1	-	CASSRPMGGFTEAFF	TGTGCCAGCAGTCGTCCAATGGGGGGATTCACTGAAGCTTTCTTT
TRBD1	TRBV15	14	TRBJ2-7	-	CATSGDRGPYEQYF	TGTGCCACCAGCGGAGACAGGGGTCCCTACGAGCAGTACTTC
-	TRBV18	14	TRBJ1-5	-	CASSSGGGNQPQHF	TGTGCCAGCTCATCGGGTGGTGGCAATCAGCCCCAGCATTTT
TRBD2	TRBV4-2	16	TRBJ2-5	-	CASSQGTSGAWETQYF	TGTGCCAGCAGCCAAGGGACTAGCGGTGCCTGGGAGACCCAGTACTTC
-	TRBV5-1	16	TRBJ2-2	few	CASSHVGGLNTGELFF	TGCGCCAGCAGCCACGTGGGAGGCTTGAACACCGGGGAGCTGTTTTTT
TRBD1	TRBV2	14	TRBJ2-2	-	CASLQGASSGELFF	TGTGCCAGCTTACAGGGGGCGAGTTCGGGGGAGCTGTTTTTT
-	TRBV24-1	13	TRBJ2-3	-	CATSGRGVDTQYF	TGTGCCACCAGTGGGAGGGGCGTAGATACGCAGTATTTT
TRBD1	TRBV6-5	15	TRBJ1-2	-	CASAAGDRGYYGYTF	TGTGCCAGCGCAGCGGGGGACAGGGGATACTATGGCTACACCTTC
TRBD1	TRBV29-1	11	TRBJ1-4	once	CSVRTGEKLFF	TGCAGCGTTAGGACAGGCGAAAAACTGTTTTTT
-	TRBV10-3	15	TRBJ2-7	once	CAISEDSLGSYEQYF	TGTGCCATCAGTGAAGACAGCCTGGGGTCCTACGAGCAGTACTTC
TRBD1	TRBV3-1/TRBV3-2	14	TRBJ2-7	-	CASSHRDRVYEQYF	TGTGCCAGCAGCCACCGGGACAGGGTCTACGAGCAGTACTTC
-	TRBV11-2	13	TRBJ1-4	-	CASSLDPAEKLFF	TGTGCCAGCAGCTTAGACCCCGCGGAAAAACTGTTTTTT
TRBD2	TRBV7-3	15	TRBJ2-2	-	CASSSLAGGSGELFF	TGTGCCAGCAGCTCTCTAGCGGGGGGATCCGGGGAGCTGTTTTTT
TRBD1	TRBV5-1	13	TRBJ1-4	once	CASSRDRDEKLFF	TGCGCCAGCAGCCGGGACAGGGACGAAAAACTGTTTTTT
TRBD1	TRBV5-1	15	TRBJ2-7	-	CASSLVPGQGSEQYF	TGCGCCAGCAGCTTGGTTCCTGGACAGGGTAGCGAGCAGTACTTC
TRBD1	TRBV7-2	15	TRBJ1-1	-	CASSFYQGADTEAFF	TGTGCCAGCAGTTTTTATCAGGGGGCCGACACTGAAGCTTTCTTT
-	TRBV5-1	12	TRBJ2-7	-	CASSRESYEQYF	TGCGCCAGCAGCCGGGAATCCTACGAGCAGTACTTC
TRBD1	TRBV19	14	TRBJ1-5	-	CASSTTGDNQPQHF	TGTGCCAGTAGTACTACAGGGGACAATCAGCCCCAGCATTTT
TRBD2	TRBV29-1	17	TRBJ2-3	-	CSVEVWERGAAGDTQYF	TGCAGCGTTGAAGTCTGGGAGCGGGGGGCCGCGGGAGATACGCAGTATTTT